The entry below gives a single T cell receptor (beta chain) sequence along with its context. Its antigen is unknown. Base qualities were left out, and no much larger clone turns up one base away. Preparation of the library involved the immunoSEQ multiplex PCR assay. From the authors' description of their analysis: To quantify how much the repertoires of different subsets overlapped, the Chao-Jaccard similarity index was used along with counts of shared clonotypes. TCRdb mirrors the immuneACCESS table, restricted to in-frame sequences. Some clones are absent from its copies; in checked studies, under half trace to an unresolved V gene, and the reason for the others is unknown. Clonal size and the V and J genes are those of that table, whereas D and trimming came from the DNA. A total of fewer than 9,500 clones appear in this sample, under 90% of them only once. The top ten constitute 2% to 2.5% of the sample.

This sample is part of a study of CD4 T cell repertoires in COVID-19 (dated by TCRdb to the early 2020s). Regarding the complete study: For cross-reactivity analysis, CFSE-low cells were expanded with IL-2 for less than twelve days and were then relabeled and restimulated with spike proteins from other coronaviruses. The study characterized naturally processed CD4+ T cell responses to SARS-CoV-2 spike and nucleoprotein in COVID-19-recovered individuals, using TCR Vbeta sequencing to assess clonal composition. In three recovered individuals, the TCR Vbeta repertoire of SARS-CoV-2-reactive T cells was analyzed at the subset level.

Memory T cell samples that were not cultured were sequenced immediately after ex vivo isolation. CD4+ total memory, central memory, effector memory and circulating T follicular helper cells were isolated from peripheral blood mononuclear cells. The CDR3 runs 15 residues from the cysteine to the phenylalanine. The kept DNA is CDR3 alone, 45 bases in frame from the first base. As encoded in the germline V gene (reference sequence), CDR1 is SSHAT while CDR2 is FNYEAQ. Here V drops 5 bases and J drops 5 bases, and the junction holds 7 bases not matched to any gene. General findings and caveats noted by the study authors: Several of the most expanded SARS-CoV-2-reactive clonotypes were found to be shared between two or all three memory subsets, suggesting intraclonal diversification. Between about 6.5 and 27% of SARS-CoV-2 clonotypes were also detected in secondary cultures stimulated with SARS-CoV and/or HKU1 spike, a finding consistent with cross-reactivity.

The chain couples TRBV7-7 to TRBJ2-2; 8 bases in between match TRBD2. The receptor's source is a human donor who had COVID-19. Material: effector memory CD4+ T cells from blood, obtained before the COVID-19 pandemic. Reading the label with the study, this specimen's cell subset or site is: CD4+ T effector memory cells. The CDR3 region reads CASSPGGGRTGELFF. Here is the DNA: TGTGCCAGCAGCCCGGGGGGGGGAAGGACCGGGGAGCTGTTTTTT.